A single sample is the source of the 29 T cell receptor beta chains below, sequenced in a study of CD4 T cells in relation to SARS-CoV-2 and coronaviruses. TCRdb's table, derived via immunoSEQ multiplex PCR, lists solely in-frame clones and lacks some. The sample has some 68,000 clones; approximately 93% are singletons. Before the COVID-19 pandemic, during about 2011-2019, CD4+ T cells were taken from unexposed donors. Specimen: naive CD4+ T cells from PBMCs. The subset denotes: naive CD4+ T cells isolated by negative enrichment. Receptors originate from a human donor in good health.

The chain combines TRBV5-4 with TRBJ2-3, with D perhaps matching TRBD2 (6 bases). The V and J ends lost 5 bases and 5 bases respectively, with 27 bases between them. Germline-derived CDR1 and CDR2 are SGHNT and YYREEE (reference sequence). The CDR3 consists of 18 residues. CDR3 coding DNA: TGTGCCAGCAGGTGGGGGGTCGTACCATCCCAGTACAAAGATACGCAGTATTTT. This codes for CASRWGVVPSQYKDTQYF.

The rearrangement joins TRBV7-9 to TRBJ2-1; 14 bases are shared with TRBD2. The V segment lost 4 bases and the J segment 4 bases; nucleotides outside the gene matches: 6. Germline assignment: CDR1 SEHNR and CDR2 FQNEAQ (reference sequence). This CDR3 contains 17 residues. The CDR3 loop is CASSSYGTSGGYNEQFF. The CDR3 DNA reads TGTGCCAGCAGCTCATACGGGACTAGCGGGGGATACAATGAGCAGTTCTTC.

The chain recombines TRBV5-1 with TRBJ1-2; 11 bases are a match to TRBD1. V lost 3 bases and J lost 4; bases outside the gene matches: 5. The CDR3 length is 15 residues. CDR1 is SGHRS and CDR2 is YFSETQ in the germline V gene. The CDR3 sequence is CASSSGQGVAYGYTF. Here the CDR3 DNA reads TGCGCCAGCAGCTCGGGACAGGGGGTCGCCTATGGCTACACCTTC.

This sequence joins TRBV3-1 (or the pseudogene TRBV3-2) and TRBJ1-3, with D perhaps TRBD1 (5 bases). This CDR3 contains 12 residues. Germline CDR1 LGHDT, CDR2 YNNKEL (reference sequence). The V gene lost 2 bases and the J gene lost 8 bases, with 7 bases spanning the gap. Here the CDR3 reads CASSQWGDTIYF. In DNA form, the CDR3 reads TGTGCCAGCAGCCAATGGGGGGACACCATATATTTT.

The genes are TRBV6-5 and TRBJ1-1, with 7 bases aligning to TRBD1. The CDR3 sequence is 14 residues long. Trimming cost V 6 bases and J 8 bases; bases outside gene matches: 12. Germline V gene data show CDR1 as MNHEY and CDR2 as SVGAGI. The CDR3: CASREDRPSREAFF. The CDR3 DNA reads as TGTGCCAGCAGGGAGGACAGGCCCTCTAGAGAAGCTTTCTTT.

V gene TRBV2 combines with J gene TRBJ1-5, with D possibly matching TRBD1 (5 bases). Per germline, CDR1 SNHLY and CDR2 FYNNEI. Trimming removed 6 bases at V and 4 bases at J, with 19 bases between. The CDR3 has 16 residues. The CDR3 here is CASSPTGGDGNQPQHF. Written as DNA, the CDR3 is TGTGCCAGCAGCCCGACTGGAGGGGACGGTAATCAGCCCCAGCATTTT.

The gene calls are TRBV9 and TRBJ1-2; D call uncertain. The V and J ends lost 0 bases and 2 bases respectively, with 11 bases between them. Per germline, CDR1 SGDLS and CDR2 YYNGEE. This CDR3 has 15 amino acids. The CDR3 nucleotides read TGTGCCAGCAGCGTAGGTGGAGACCTCAACTATGGCTACACCTTC. Protein product: CASSVGGDLNYGYTF.

The J gene is TRBJ2-2, the V gene TRBV4-3; D possibly uses TRBD1 or TRBD2 (7 bases each). V was pared by 3 bases and J by 3 bases, with 17 bases between. The CDR3 runs 17 residues. Germline loops: CDR1 LGHNA, CDR2 YSLEER. The CDR3 region has the DNA TGCGCCAGCAGCCATTTCGGACAGGCGGGGGACACCGGGGAGCTGTTTTTT. This encodes CASSHFGQAGDTGELFF.

The rearrangement links TRBV7-2 to TRBJ1-1; no clear D. The CDR3 is 16 residues long. CDR1 and CDR2 from the germline V gene are SGHTA and FQGNSA. Deletions cut 0 bases from V and 3 bases from J, with 14 bases between. The CDR3 region is CASSLAVVGRDTEAFF. The CDR3 DNA reads as TGTGCCAGCAGCTTAGCGGTGGTAGGGAGGGACACTGAAGCTTTCTTT.

The CDR3 DNA is TGCGCCAGCAGCTTAACGACTAGCGGGAGGGCAAATGAGCAGTTCTTC. Translation: CASSLTTSGRANEQFF. The rearrangement joins TRBV5-1 to TRBJ2-1, with 14 bases fitting TRBD2. Germline V gene data show CDR1 as SGHRS and CDR2 as YFSETQ. There are 16 residues in the CDR3. J lost 7 bases, V lost 2 bases, and 5 bases had no gene match.

This chain joins TRBV28 and TRBJ1-5; maybe TRBD1 (6 bases). CDR3 length: 15 amino acids. V was clipped by 3 bases and J by 7 bases, with 16 bases between them. Germline V gene lookup returns CDR1 MDHEN and CDR2 SYDVKM. This CDR3 is CASSLGGQGWQPQHF. CDR3 sequence (DNA): TGTGCCAGCAGTTTGGGTGGGCAGGGGTGGCAGCCCCAGCATTTT. Variable domain in full (rest from reference TRBV28 and TRBJ1-5): DVKVTQSSRYLVKRTGEKVFLECVQDMDHENMFWYRQDPGLGLRLIYFSYDVKMKEKGDIPEGYSVSREKKERFSLILESASTNQTSMYLCASSLGGQGWQPQHFGDGTRLSIL.

The rearrangement joins TRBV6-5 to TRBJ1-4; D remains ambiguous. The germline V and J ends were trimmed by 3 bases and 8 bases, with 10 bases remaining between them. The CDR3 contains 13 residues. Germline V gives CDR1 MNHEY, CDR2 SVGAGI. The CDR3 protein is CASSYLVQEKLFF. In DNA form, the CDR3 reads TGTGCCAGCAGTTATTTGGTGCAGGAAAAACTGTTTTTT.

The rearrangement links TRBV19 to TRBJ2-5; D not resolved. This CDR3 spans 14 amino acids. Trimming cost V 6 bases and J 2 bases, with 13 bases left between them. Germline-derived CDR1 and CDR2 are LNHDA and SQIVND (reference sequence). As DNA, the CDR3 is TGTGCCAGTAGCCTCGGGTGGCAGCAAGAGACCCAGTACTTC. It encodes CASSLGWQQETQYF.

The chain recombines TRBV3-1 (or the pseudogene TRBV3-2) with TRBJ1-1, with 7 bases aligning to TRBD1. J lost 5 bases, V lost 1 base, and 7 bases had no gene match. This CDR3 contains 15 residues. The germline CDR1 and CDR2 sequences are LGHDT and YNNKEL (reference sequence). The CDR3 loop reads CASSQVGTVGTEAFF. Written as DNA, the CDR3 is TGTGCCAGCAGCCAAGTGGGGACAGTGGGAACTGAAGCTTTCTTT.

The rearrangement uses TRBV5-6 and TRBJ1-2; 9 bases map to TRBD1. The germline CDR1 and CDR2 sequences are SGHDT and YYEEEE. CDR3 size: 14 residues. Trimming at V came to 3 bases and at J to 4 bases, leaving 4 bases not matched to a gene. CDR3 residues: CASSYDRGSYGYTF. The DNA for the CDR3 is TGTGCCAGCAGCTACGACAGGGGGTCCTATGGCTACACCTTC.

The rearrangement uses TRBV3-1 (or the pseudogene TRBV3-2) and TRBJ1-2; D unclear. The length of the CDR3 is 16 residues. V lost 3 bases and J lost 3, with 17 bases in between. Germline values: CDR1 LGHDT, CDR2 YNNKEL (reference sequence). This CDR3 reads CASSHTSKLWDYGYTF. CDR3 bases: TGTGCCAGCAGCCATACAAGTAAACTTTGGGACTATGGCTACACCTTC.

The chain carries TRBV5-1 and TRBJ2-3; D possibly corresponds to TRBD1 (5 bases). V lost 3 bases to trimming and J lost 4 bases, with 15 bases between them. Germline V gives CDR1 SGHRS, CDR2 YFSETQ. This CDR3 has 15 residues. Here the CDR3 reads CASSWAQGLADTQYF. The CDR3 region has the DNA TGCGCCAGCAGCTGGGCGCAGGGATTGGCAGATACGCAGTATTTT.

The chain recombines TRBV19 with TRBJ1-6; D is uncertain. CDR3 length: 14 amino acids. The germline gives CDR1 LNHDA, CDR2 SQIVND (reference sequence). Trimming removed 8 bases from V and 9 bases from J, with 17 bases in between. The CDR3 is CASGLASWGSPLHF. DNA for the CDR3: TGTGCCAGTGGCTTGGCTTCCTGGGGTTCACCCCTCCACTTT.

The chain links TRBV29-1 to TRBJ2-7, with 10 nucleotides matching TRBD1. Germline CDR1 reads SQVTM; CDR2 reads ANQGSEA. V lost 6 bases and J lost 1; bases outside the gene matches: 6. The CDR3 runs 14 residues. The CDR3 protein is CSVARDRGSYEQYF. The CDR3 nucleotides are TGCAGCGTCGCCCGGGACAGGGGTTCCTACGAGCAGTACTTC.

This chain joins TRBV24-1 and TRBJ2-5; 9 bases fit TRBD1. The CDR3 has 15 amino acids. Germline CDR1 and CDR2: KGHDR and SFDVKD. V shed 0 bases and J 4 bases; nucleotides not matched to a gene: 2. CDR3 nucleotides: TGTGCCACCAGTGATTTGGGACAGGGGCTAGAGACCCAGTACTTC. It yields the protein CATSDLGQGLETQYF.

The rearrangement uses TRBV10-3 and TRBJ2-7; possibly TRBD1 for D (6 bases). CDR1 ENHRY and CDR2 SYGVKD come from the germline V gene. The CDR3 runs to 15 residues. Trimming shortened V by 1 base and J by 1 base, and 11 bases separated the two germline ends. The CDR3 region has the DNA TGTGCCATCAGTGAGTTACAGGGTGGGTCCTACGAGCAGTACTTC. It encodes CAISELQGGSYEQYF.

In this sample, this clone turned up a few times. The V gene is TRBV5-4, the J gene TRBJ1-1; D possibly corresponds to TRBD1 (6 bases). There are 16 residues in the CDR3. V lost 2 bases and J 6 bases, leaving 20 bases between the germline ends. Looked up from germline, CDR1 is SGHNT and CDR2 is YYREEE (reference sequence). The CDR3 protein is CASSLQGLTWPAEAFF. CDR3 in DNA: TGTGCCAGCAGCTTACAGGGTCTCACGTGGCCCGCTGAAGCTTTCTTT.

The V call is TRBV25-1, the J call TRBJ2-7; D gene ambiguous. V dropped 7 bases and J dropped 5 bases, with 9 bases sitting between them. Germline CDR1 and CDR2: MGHDK and SYGVNS. The CDR3 totals 11 residues. CDR3 sequence reads: CASIVGDEQYF. As DNA, the CDR3 is TGTGCCAGCATTGTGGGCGACGAGCAGTACTTC.

This clone has just one count. The CDR3 reads CASSQDKRGGYNEQFF. In nucleotides, the CDR3 is TGCGCCAGCAGCCAAGATAAGCGGGGGGGATACAATGAGCAGTTCTTC. This chain links TRBV4-1 with TRBJ2-1; 10 positions agree with TRBD2. The V gene's germline CDR1 is MGHRA and CDR2 YSYEKL. The V and J ends lost 0 bases and 4 bases, in that order; junction bases with no gene match: 3. This CDR3 region has 16 residues.

The chain is built from TRBV28 and TRBJ1-2; 9 nucleotides line up with TRBD1. With 6 bases clipped from V and 0 bases from J, the junction kept 5 bases outside the gene matches. This CDR3 has 15 amino acids. Germline V gene sequence: CDR1 MDHEN, CDR2 SYDVKM. DNA for the CDR3: TGTGCCAGCAGAGATACAGGGGGCGCTAACTATGGCTACACCTTC. Translation: CASRDTGGANYGYTF.

The chain recombines TRBV2 with TRBJ2-3; D remains ambiguous. Germline lookup yields CDR1 SNHLY and CDR2 FYNNEI. The V and J ends lost 6 bases and 2 bases respectively, with 6 bases between them. The CDR3 sequence is 12 residues long. CDR3 sequence (DNA): TGTGCCAGCAGCGGGCTCACAGATACGCAGTATTTT. Its translation: CASSGLTDTQYF.

The CDR3 bases are TGTGCCAGCAGAACAGGGGGGCTTTCAGAGCAGTACTTC. Translating it yields CASRTGGLSEQYF. V gene TRBV28 combines with J gene TRBJ2-7, with 8 bases matching TRBD1. The CDR3 is 13 amino acids. CDR1 MDHEN and CDR2 SYDVKM come from the germline V gene. Unmatched junction bases numbered 8, after V lost 6 bases and J lost 7 bases.

This sequence joins TRBV18 and TRBJ2-5; D is ambiguous. The CDR3 has 12 residues. Deletions cut 4 bases from V and 5 bases from J, with 8 bases between. Germline V lookup: CDR1 KGHSH, CDR2 LQKENI. In DNA form, the CDR3 reads TGTGCCAGCTCACGAGAAAAGGAGACCCAGTACTTC. Translation: CASSREKETQYF.

This clone was detected only once. CDR3 coding DNA: TGCGCCAGCAGCCAAGTGGGGACCCTCCGGGGGCGGCTGGGGGCCAACGTCCTGACTTTC. Translating gives CASSQVGTLRGRLGANVLTF. This chain links TRBV4-3 with TRBJ2-6, with D tentatively TRBD1 or TRBD2 (6 bases each). CDR3 size: 20 residues. V dropped 1 base and J dropped 4 bases, with 23 bases sitting between them. Germline loops: CDR1 LGHNA, CDR2 YSLEER.